This T cell receptor beta chain emerged from a study of identical twins. Study results and limitations: Fewer insertions were carried by abundant cord blood beta clonotypes, but none was seen in memory repertoires. Zero-insertion results could be subject to partial confounding by invariant MAIT and iNKT cells.

Comments on this clonotype: As yet, its antigen is unknown.

The CDR3 totals 16 residues. Trimming removed 5 bases from V and 1 base from J, with 14 bases in between. The germline V gene has CDR1 MDHEN and CDR2 SYDVKM. In TCRdb, the 5' RACE reads were re-called with MiXCR into one record per CDR3 protein. The data contain just under 650,000 distinct CDR3 sequences, about 7.1% of them singletons. These data also featured in a second study, about yellow fever vaccine responses in identical twins. That study adds: It has been reported that, in twins, the vaccine T cell response seemed partly convergent and partly personalized.

This TCR was recovered from a woman between 18 and 30 years old in good health. The sequenced sample was PBMCs. The rearrangement links TRBV28 to TRBJ2-2; a possible D gene is TRBD2 (5 bases). As DNA, the CDR3 is TGTGCCAGCAGTCCTTCTAGCCCACTGAACACCGGGGAGCTGTTTTTT. Protein product: CASSPSSPLNTGELFF.